Sequencing of this T cell receptor beta chain was carried out in a study of CD8+CD57+ T cells in acquired aplastic anemia. Regarding the study as a whole: Diversity in CD8+CD57+ cells from patients fell below that of the total CD4+ and CD8+ cell pools. This difference was described as decreased diversity.

Patients who underwent sequencing had shown CD8+CD57+ cell expansion by flow cytometry. As to this clonotype: Antigen unknown.

According to the study, genomic DNA was the template for TCR beta VDJ and CDR3 profiling. TCRdb re-analysed the reads in MiXCR, keeping a single row per CDR3 protein. The repertoire consists of about 18,000 distinct CDR3 sequences, with approximately 38% occurring once and the leading ten covering approximately 83%. CDR1 and CDR2 from the germline V gene are SNHLY and FYNNEI. J was trimmed by 5 bases and V by 3 bases; bases with no gene match: 6. CDR3 length equals 15 residues. The receptor was derived from a human donor with aplastic anemia. The genes are TRBV2 and TRBJ2-1, with 8 nucleotides matching TRBD1. Sequenced sample: CD8+CD57+ T cells sorted from PBMCs. Subset described: bead-enriched CD8+CD57+ effector memory T cells from SAA patients. The CDR3 is CASSDGGQGHNEQFF. The DNA for the CDR3 is TGTGCCAGCAGTGACGGAGGACAGGGCCACAATGAGCAGTTCTTC.